This T cell receptor beta chain was captured by sequencing in a study of patients and donors after allogeneic stem cell transplantation. The CDR3 runs to 12 residues. A single record per CDR3 protein comes from TCRdb applying MiXCR to the RT-PCR reads. This repertoire shows about 110,000 distinct CDR3 sequences, roughly 35% found once; its top ten account for 25% to 35%. With regard to this clonotype: The germline gene is not matched at one end of the junction; a read error may be the cause.

The source material was blood, either unsorted or a sorted T cell fraction (not recorded which). The sequence was collected from a human donor who was either an allogeneic HSCT recipient or a stem cell or donor lymphocyte infusion donor (not recorded which). It is not recorded whose cells these are; they may come from a transplant donor. The chain carries TRBV12-3 or TRBV12-4 and TRBJ2-1, with D maybe TRBD2 (5 bases). As DNA, the CDR3 is TGTGCCGGCAGCCCCGAGGGTGCTGAGCAGTTCTTC. Translated: CAGSPEGAEQFF.